The present T cell receptor beta chain was sequenced within a study of cytomegalovirus exposure and HLA in healthy donors. The CDR3 has 12 amino acids. In germline, CDR1 is LNHNV, CDR2 YYDKDF (reference sequence). The ends were cut back, 3 bases at V and 8 bases at J, with 10 bases in the middle. The PCR ran on 60 Vbeta and 13 Jbeta primers. Assay: immunoSEQ multiplex PCR; the TCRdb copy retains only in-frame clones and omits some. The table includes approximately 100,000 clones, 75% to 85% detected once. V gene TRBV15 combines with J gene TRBJ1-1, with D uncertain. This receptor was identified in a woman aged 50 to 60 in good health and CMV-seropositive. Sequencing used PBMCs. The CDR3 loop is CATSSPGTEAFF. CDR3 nucleotides: TGTGCCACCAGCAGCCCAGGAACAGAAGCTTTCTTT. The full variable domain, completed using reference TRBV15 and TRBJ1-1, is DAMVIQNPRYQVTQFGKPVTLSCSQTLNHNVMYWYQQKSSQAPKLLFHYYDKDFNNEADTPDNFQSRRPNTSFCFLDIRSPGLGDTAMYLCATSSPGTEAFFGQGTRLTVV.